What follows describes a single T cell receptor (beta chain). These data originate in a study of blood T cell repertoires in COVID-19. Background on the study: COVID-19 samples, acute and convalescent, were from the United States, Italy and Spain. T cells, B-cell-depleted T cells, or PBMCs supplied cDNA or gDNA.

Method: immunoSEQ multiplex PCR; TCRdb's copy keeps in-frame clones and lacks some. In the table there are around 350,000 clones, around 87% of which are singletons. This CDR3 contains 14 residues. Trimming removed 2 bases at V and 2 bases at J, with 7 bases between. Germline-derived CDR1 and CDR2 are MNHNY and SVGAGI (reference sequence). The chain carries TRBV6-6 and TRBJ1-5; the D is unclear. The TCR was taken from a human donor in a cohort sampled during active COVID-19. Sequencing used peripheral blood. Here the CDR3 reads CASSYLSGNQPQHF. In DNA form, the CDR3 reads TGTGCCAGCAGTTACCTCTCTGGCAATCAGCCCCAGCATTTT.